Here is one T cell receptor (beta chain) with its context. Its antigen is unknown. Within one base of it there is no much larger clone, and no base qualities were kept. TCRbeta CDR3 regions were amplified from genomic DNA by means of the immunoSEQ Assay, a bias-controlled multiplex PCR. As for how the authors treated the data: The number of nucleated cells in each sample was estimated by amplification of reference gene primers within the assay. To quantify the absolute abundance of each unique TCRbeta CDR3 rearrangement, sequence reads were collapsed and filtered. Productive Simpson clonality was computed per sample as the square root of Simpson's diversity index over productive rearrangements. Drawn from immuneACCESS, this table holds only the in-frame rearrangements with V and J called that TCRdb kept. Clones are partly lost; checked studies trace under half to an unresolved V gene and leave the rest unexplained. Clone size and the V and J calls come from that table; the DNA yielded D and trimming. The sample has approximately 70,000 clones on record, 91% of them singletons. The biggest ten clones account for 4.8% of the sample.

Whole blood was collected in K2EDTA tubes by collaborating institutions according to the institutions' own protocols. For TCRbeta analysis, collaborator samples were shipped as frozen whole blood, as isolated PBMCs, or as DNA extracted from either sample type. These data originate in a study of blood T cell repertoires in COVID-19 (TCRdb year 2020). For context, the study as a whole: The collaborator samples originated in the United States, Italy and Spain and spanned the acute and convalescent phases of COVID-19. The repertoires were released in a freely available public database meant as a resource for research on the immune response to SARS-CoV-2. The dataset comprised deeply sampled blood TCRbeta repertoires from subjects exposed to, actively infected with, or recovered from COVID-19. Where HLA class I and class II types were available, the types were taken from metadata supplied by the sample provider, not from assay-based typing. The material from the prospective study consisted of cDNA or gDNA derived from T cells, B-cell-depleted T cells, or PBMCs. A de-identified subject ID, COVID-19 status, age in years and sex were almost always included in the sample metadata. The samples were drawn from two sources: the first 160 participants of the ongoing ImmuneRACE study, and 1,200 or so subjects contributed by 6 global collaborators. The study at large found these results: The amount of clinical and demographic metadata varied by source and participant and was provided uncurated.

The TCR comes from a woman between 55 and 75 years old with active COVID-19. Sequencing input: peripheral blood.

The CDR3 is CASSIGGGGYEQYF. The sequenced DNA is TGTGCCAGTAGTATAGGCGGCGGGGGCTACGAGCAGTACTTC. This sequence uses TRBV19 and TRBJ2-7; TRBD2 lines up with 7 middle nucleotides. The CDR3 contains 14 residues, cysteine and phenylalanine counted. The read is trimmed to its CDR3 DNA, 42 bases read in frame from base 1. Compared with germline, V lacks 1 base and J lacks 3 bases; bases without a gene match: 3. CDR1 and CDR2 are read off the germline V gene (reference sequence) as LNHDA and SQIVND.